This TCR beta chain was sequenced during a study of T cell changes during pregnancy in multiple sclerosis (dated by TCRdb to between 2018 and 2021). A note on the overall study: The study looked at changes in the T cell repertoire across pregnancy in women with multiple sclerosis.

Library preparation used the immunoSEQ multiplex PCR assay. TCRdb mirrors the immuneACCESS table, restricted to in-frame sequences. Some clones are absent from its copies; in checked studies, under half trace to an unresolved V gene, and the reason for the others is unknown. The sample data list tens of thousands of clones, and about 89% of these were observed just once. Of the sample, around 3.4% is held by the ten largest clones. The germline V gene encodes CDR1 MDHEN and CDR2 SYDVKM. The CDR3 runs 17 amino acids, cysteine and phenylalanine included. The only DNA kept is the CDR3, 51 bases in frame from the first base. The V end gives up 5 bases and the J end 0 bases, leaving 10 bases in the junction not matched to a gene. Notes on this clone: The target of this receptor is not known. Qualities for individual bases were not recorded, and no much larger clone is one base off.

The sample consisted of PBMCs, taken in the first trimester of pregnancy. The receptor chain draws on TRBV28 and TRBJ2-1; a stretch of 7 junction bases matches TRBD1. This sequence originates from a female donor in good health, serving as a control in a pregnancy study. Some clones in this sample may be carry-over from other donors' samples. Read as DNA, the sequence is TGTGCCAGCAGTCCAATATCCGGGACAGCCTCCTACAATGAGCAGTTCTTC. The translation is CASSPISGTASYNEQFF.